The clone carrying this TCR beta chain was found many times. This specimen belongs to a study of response to subunit inactivated influenza vaccine. Each CDR3 protein gets one entry after TCRdb re-called the RT-PCR reads with MiXCR. Altogether more than 700,000 distinct CDR3 sequences are present, less than 25% being singletons, with the ten largest covering 9.5% to 13%. V was clipped by 3 bases and J by 0 bases, with 8 bases between them. The CDR3 contains 14 residues. In germline, CDR1 is SGDLS, CDR2 YYNGEE. The sequence was collected from a man in his forties or fifties who received an inactivated influenza vaccine. The V call is TRBV9, the J call TRBJ2-3; D is unclear. Source: PBMCs from blood, taken roughly 5 days after vaccination. CDR3 amino acids: CASSERQSTDTQYF. CDR3 DNA sequence: TGTGCCAGCAGCGAGAGGCAGAGCACAGATACGCAGTATTTT.